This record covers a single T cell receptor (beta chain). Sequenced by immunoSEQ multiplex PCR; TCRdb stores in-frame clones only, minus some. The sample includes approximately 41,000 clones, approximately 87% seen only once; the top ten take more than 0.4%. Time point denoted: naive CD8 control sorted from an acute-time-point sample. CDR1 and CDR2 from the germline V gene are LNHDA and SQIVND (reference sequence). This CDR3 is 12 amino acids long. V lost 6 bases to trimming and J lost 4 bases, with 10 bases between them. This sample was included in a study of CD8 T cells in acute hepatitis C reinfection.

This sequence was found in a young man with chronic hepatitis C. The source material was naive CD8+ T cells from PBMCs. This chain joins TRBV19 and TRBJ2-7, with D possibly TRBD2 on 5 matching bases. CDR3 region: CASSRGWYEQYF. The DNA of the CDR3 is TGTGCCAGTAGCCGAGGGTGGTACGAGCAGTACTTC.